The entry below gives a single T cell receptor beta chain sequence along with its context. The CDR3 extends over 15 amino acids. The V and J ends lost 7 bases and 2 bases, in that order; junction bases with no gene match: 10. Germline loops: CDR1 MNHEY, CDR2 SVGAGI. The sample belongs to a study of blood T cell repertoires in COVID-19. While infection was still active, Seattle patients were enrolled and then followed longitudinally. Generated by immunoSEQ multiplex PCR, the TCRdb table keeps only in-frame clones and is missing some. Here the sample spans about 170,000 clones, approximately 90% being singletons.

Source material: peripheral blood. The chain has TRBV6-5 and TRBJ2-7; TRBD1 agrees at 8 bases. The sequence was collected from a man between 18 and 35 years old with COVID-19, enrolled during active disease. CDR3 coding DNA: TGTGCCAGCAAAAGCGGCCAGGGGGCCACCTACGAGCAGTACTTC. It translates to CASKSGQGATYEQYF.